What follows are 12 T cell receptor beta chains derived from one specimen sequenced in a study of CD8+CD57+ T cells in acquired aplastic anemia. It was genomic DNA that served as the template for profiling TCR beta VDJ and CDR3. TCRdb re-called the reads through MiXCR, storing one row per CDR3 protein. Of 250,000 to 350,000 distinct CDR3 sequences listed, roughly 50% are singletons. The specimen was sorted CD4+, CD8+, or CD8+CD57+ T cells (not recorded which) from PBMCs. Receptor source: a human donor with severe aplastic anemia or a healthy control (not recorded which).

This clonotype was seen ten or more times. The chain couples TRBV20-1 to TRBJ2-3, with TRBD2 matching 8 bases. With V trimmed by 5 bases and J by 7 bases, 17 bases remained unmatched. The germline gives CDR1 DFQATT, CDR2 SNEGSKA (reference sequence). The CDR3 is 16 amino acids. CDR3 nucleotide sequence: TGCAGTGCTGTCCGACGAGGGGACGGGGGGGCTCATACGCAGTATTTT. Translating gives CSAVRRGDGGAHTQYF.

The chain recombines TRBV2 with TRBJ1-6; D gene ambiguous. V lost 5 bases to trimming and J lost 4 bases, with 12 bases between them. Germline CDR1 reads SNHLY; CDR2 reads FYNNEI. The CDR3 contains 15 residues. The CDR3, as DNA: TGTGCCAGCAGTCAAGGGCCAGCTTATAATTCACCCCTCCACTTT. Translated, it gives CASSQGPAYNSPLHF. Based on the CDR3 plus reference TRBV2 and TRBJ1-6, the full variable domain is EPEVTQTPSHQVTQMGQEVILRCVPISNHLYFYWYRQILGQKVEFLVSFYNNEISEKSEIFDDQFSVERPDGSNFTLKIRSTKLEDSAMYFCASSQGPAYNSPLHFGNGTRLTVT.

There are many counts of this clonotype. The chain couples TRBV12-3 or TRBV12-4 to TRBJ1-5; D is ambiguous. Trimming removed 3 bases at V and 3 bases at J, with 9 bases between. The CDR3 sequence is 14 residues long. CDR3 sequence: CASSFGGLNQPQHF. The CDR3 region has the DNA TGTGCCAGCAGTTTTGGAGGGCTCAATCAGCCCCAGCATTTT.

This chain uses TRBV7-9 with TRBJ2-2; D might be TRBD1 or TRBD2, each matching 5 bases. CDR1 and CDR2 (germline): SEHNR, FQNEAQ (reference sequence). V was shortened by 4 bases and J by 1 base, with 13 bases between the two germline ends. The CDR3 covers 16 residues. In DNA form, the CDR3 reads TGTGCCAGCAGCTCCCCCGTTGGGGGGAACACCGGGGAGCTGTTTTTT. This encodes CASSSPVGGNTGELFF.

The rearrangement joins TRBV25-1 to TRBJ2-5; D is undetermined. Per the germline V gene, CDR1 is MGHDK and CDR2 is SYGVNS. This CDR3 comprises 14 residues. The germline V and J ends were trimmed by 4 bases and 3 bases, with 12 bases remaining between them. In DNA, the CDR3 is TGTGCCAGCAGTGGCCGCCGGAATGAAGAGACCCAGTACTTC. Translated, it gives CASSGRRNEETQYF. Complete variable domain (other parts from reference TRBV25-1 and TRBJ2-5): EADIYQTPRYLVIGTGKKITLECSQTMGHDKMYWYQQDPGMELHLIHYSYGVNSTEKGDLSSESTVSRIRTEHFPLTLESARPSHTSQYLCASSGRRNEETQYFGPGTRLLVL.

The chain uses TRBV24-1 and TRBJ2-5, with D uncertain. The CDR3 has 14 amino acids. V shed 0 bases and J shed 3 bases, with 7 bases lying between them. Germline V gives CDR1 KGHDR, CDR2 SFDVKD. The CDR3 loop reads CATSDLGSEETQYF. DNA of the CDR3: TGTGCCACCAGTGATTTGGGCAGCGAAGAGACCCAGTACTTC.

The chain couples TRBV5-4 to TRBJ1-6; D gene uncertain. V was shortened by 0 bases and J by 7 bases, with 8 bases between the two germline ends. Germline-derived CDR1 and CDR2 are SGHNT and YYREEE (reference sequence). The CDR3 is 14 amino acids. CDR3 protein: CASSLVSPNSPLHF. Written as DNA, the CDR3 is TGTGCCAGCAGCTTGGTTTCCCCAAATTCACCCCTCCACTTT.

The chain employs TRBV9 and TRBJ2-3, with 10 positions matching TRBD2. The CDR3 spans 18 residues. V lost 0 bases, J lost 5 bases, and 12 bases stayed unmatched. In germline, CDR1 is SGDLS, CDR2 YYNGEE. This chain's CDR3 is CASSVGGLAGVGEDTQYF. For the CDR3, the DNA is TGTGCCAGCAGCGTAGGGGGGCTAGCGGGGGTAGGTGAAGATACGCAGTATTTT.

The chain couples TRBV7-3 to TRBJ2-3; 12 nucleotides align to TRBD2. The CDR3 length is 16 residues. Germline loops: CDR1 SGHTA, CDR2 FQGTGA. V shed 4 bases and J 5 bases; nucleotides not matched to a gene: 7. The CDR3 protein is CASSSTLAGGEDTQYF. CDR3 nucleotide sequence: TGTGCCAGCAGCTCGACCCTAGCGGGGGGGGAAGATACGCAGTATTTT.

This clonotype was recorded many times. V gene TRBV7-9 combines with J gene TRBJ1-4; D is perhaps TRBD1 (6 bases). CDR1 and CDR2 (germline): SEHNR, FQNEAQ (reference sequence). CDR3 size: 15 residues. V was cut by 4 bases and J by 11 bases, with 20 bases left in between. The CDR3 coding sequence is TGTGCCAGCAGCTCCGCCCTGGGGGGCGCCGATAAACTGTTTTTT. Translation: CASSSALGGADKLFF.

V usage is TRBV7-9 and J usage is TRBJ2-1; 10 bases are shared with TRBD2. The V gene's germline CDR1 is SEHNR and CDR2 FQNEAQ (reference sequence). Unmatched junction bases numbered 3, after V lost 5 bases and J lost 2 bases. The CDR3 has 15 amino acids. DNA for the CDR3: TGTGCCAGCAGCCAGAGCGGGGGGGCCTACAATGAGCAGTTCTTC. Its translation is CASSQSGGAYNEQFF.

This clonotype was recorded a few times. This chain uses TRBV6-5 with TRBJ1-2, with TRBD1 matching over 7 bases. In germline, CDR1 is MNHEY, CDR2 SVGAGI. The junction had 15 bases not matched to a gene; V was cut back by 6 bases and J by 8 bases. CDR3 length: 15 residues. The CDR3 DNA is TGTGCCAGCAGCCCTAATAATAACAGGGGTCTCGGCTACACCTTC. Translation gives CASSPNNNRGLGYTF.